This entry describes one T cell receptor beta chain. RNA transcripts gave rise to amplified TCR beta CDR3 regions. When the TCR CDR3 underwent first-round RT-PCR, the HTBI primer set was used. Each CDR3 protein gets one entry after TCRdb re-called the multiplex PCR reads with MiXCR. The sample lists 200,000 to 250,000 distinct CDR3 sequences; approximately 25% were seen once. The record originates from a study of T cells in Graves' hyperthyroidism and ophthalmopathy. Specimen: blood. The TCR comes from a woman between 40 and 55 years old with Graves' ophthalmopathy.

This chain's CDR3 is CASSLRSAGGHEKETQYF. The CDR3 DNA is TGTGCCAGCAGTTTAAGGTCAGCGGGAGGGCATGAAAAAGAGACCCAGTACTTC. V usage is TRBV28 and J usage is TRBJ2-5, with TRBD2 matching over 10 bases. Losses at the gene ends were 2 bases for V and 3 bases for J; bases not matched to a gene: 12. This CDR3 spans 18 amino acids. Germline V lookup: CDR1 MDHEN, CDR2 SYDVKM.